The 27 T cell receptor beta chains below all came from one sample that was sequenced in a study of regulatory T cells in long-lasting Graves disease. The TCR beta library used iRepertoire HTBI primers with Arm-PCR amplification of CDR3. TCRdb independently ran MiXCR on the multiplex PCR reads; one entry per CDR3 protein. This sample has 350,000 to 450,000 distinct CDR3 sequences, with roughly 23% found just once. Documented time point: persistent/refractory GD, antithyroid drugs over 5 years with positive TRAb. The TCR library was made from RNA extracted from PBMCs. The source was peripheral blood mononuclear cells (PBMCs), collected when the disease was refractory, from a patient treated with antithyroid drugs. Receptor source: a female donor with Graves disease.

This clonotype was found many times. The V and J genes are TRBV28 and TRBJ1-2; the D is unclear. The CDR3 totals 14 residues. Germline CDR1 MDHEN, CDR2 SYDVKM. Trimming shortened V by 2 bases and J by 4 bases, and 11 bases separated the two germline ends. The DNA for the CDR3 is TGTGCCAGCAGTTTAATAAGGACGGTCTATGGCTACACCTTC. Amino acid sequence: CASSLIRTVYGYTF.

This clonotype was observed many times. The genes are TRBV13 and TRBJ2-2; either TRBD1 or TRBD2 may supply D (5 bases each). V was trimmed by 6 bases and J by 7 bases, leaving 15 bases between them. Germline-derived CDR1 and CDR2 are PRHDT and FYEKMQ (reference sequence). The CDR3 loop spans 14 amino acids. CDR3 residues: CASSPLGTVGELFF. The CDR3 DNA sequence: TGTGCCAGCAGTCCCCTAGGGACGGTCGGGGAGCTGTTTTTT.

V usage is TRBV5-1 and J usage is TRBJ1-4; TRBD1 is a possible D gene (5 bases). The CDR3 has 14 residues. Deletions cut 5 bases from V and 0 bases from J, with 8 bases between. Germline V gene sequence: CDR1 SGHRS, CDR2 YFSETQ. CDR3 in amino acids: CASRLGATNEKLFF. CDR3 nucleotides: TGCGCCAGCAGGTTAGGGGCAACTAATGAAAAACTGTTTTTT.

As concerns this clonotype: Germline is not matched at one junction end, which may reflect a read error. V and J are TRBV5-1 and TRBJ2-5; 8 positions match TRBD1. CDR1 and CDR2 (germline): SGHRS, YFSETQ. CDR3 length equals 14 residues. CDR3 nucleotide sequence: TGCGCCAGCAGCTCGGGACAGGTGGGAGAGACCCGGTACTTC. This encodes CASSSGQVGETRYF.

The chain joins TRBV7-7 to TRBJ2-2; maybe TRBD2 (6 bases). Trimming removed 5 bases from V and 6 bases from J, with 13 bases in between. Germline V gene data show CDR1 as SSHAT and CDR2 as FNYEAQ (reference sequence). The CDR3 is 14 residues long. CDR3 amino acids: CASSTGGVPGELFF. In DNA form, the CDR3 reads TGTGCCAGCAGCACAGGAGGGGTGCCCGGGGAGCTGTTTTTT.

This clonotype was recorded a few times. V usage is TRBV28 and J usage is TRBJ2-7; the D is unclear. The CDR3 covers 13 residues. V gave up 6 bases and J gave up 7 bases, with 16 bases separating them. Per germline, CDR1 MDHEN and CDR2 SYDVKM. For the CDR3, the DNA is TGTGCCAGCAGCCTCTGGACGGTTCGAGAGCAGTACTTC. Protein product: CASSLWTVREQYF.

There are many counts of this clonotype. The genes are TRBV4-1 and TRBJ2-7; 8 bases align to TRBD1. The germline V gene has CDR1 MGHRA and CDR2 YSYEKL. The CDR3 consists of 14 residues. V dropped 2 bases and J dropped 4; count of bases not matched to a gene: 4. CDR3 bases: TGCGCCAGCAGCCAACCAGGGGGCTTTTACGAGCAGTACTTC. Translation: CASSQPGGFYEQYF.

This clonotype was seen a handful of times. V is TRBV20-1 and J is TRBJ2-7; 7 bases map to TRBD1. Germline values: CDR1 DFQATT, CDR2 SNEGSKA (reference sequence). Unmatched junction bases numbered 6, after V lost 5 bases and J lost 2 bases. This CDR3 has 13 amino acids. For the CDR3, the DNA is TGCAGTGCTGGACAGGCCTCCCCCTACGAGCAGTACTTC. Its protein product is CSAGQASPYEQYF.

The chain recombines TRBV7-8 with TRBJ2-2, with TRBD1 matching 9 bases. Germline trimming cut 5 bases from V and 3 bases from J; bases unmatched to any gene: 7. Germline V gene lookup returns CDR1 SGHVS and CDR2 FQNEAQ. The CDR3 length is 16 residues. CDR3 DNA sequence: TGTGCCAGCAGCGTTACCGGGACAGGGTACACCGGGGAGCTGTTTTTT. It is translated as CASSVTGTGYTGELFF.

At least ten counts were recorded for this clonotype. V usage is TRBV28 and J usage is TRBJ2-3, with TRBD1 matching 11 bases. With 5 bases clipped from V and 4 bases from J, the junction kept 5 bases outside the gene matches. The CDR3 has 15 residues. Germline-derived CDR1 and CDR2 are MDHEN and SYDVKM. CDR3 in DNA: TGTGCCAGCAGTCAGGACAGGGGGCGCGCAGATACGCAGTATTTT. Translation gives CASSQDRGRADTQYF.

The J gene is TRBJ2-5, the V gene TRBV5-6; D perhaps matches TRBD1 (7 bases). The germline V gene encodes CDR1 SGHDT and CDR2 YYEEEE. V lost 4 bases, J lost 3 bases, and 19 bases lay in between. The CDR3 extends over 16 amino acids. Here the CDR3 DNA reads TGTGCCAGCAGCCGGGGGTTTGGACAGGTTGAAGAGACCCAGTACTTC. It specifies CASSRGFGQVEETQYF.

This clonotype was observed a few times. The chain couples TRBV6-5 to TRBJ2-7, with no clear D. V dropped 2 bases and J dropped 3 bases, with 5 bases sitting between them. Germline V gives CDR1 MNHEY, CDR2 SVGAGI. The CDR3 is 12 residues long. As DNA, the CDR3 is TGTGCCAGCAGTTACGTCCTCTACGAGCAGTACTTC. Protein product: CASSYVLYEQYF.

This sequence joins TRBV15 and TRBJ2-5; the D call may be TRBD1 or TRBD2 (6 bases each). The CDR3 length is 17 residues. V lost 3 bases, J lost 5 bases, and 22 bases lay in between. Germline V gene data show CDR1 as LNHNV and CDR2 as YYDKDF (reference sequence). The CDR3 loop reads CATSSDPAGGLLETQYF. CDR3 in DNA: TGTGCCACCAGCAGCGATCCTGCTGGGGGGCTGCTGGAGACCCAGTACTTC.

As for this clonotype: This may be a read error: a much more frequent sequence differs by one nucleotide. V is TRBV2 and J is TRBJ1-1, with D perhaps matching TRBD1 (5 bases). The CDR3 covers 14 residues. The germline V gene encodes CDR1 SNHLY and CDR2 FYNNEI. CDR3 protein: CASSRDGMNTEALF. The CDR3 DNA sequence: TGTGCCAGCAGCCGGGACGGCATGAACACTGAAGCTCTCTTT.

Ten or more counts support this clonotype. The chain's CDR3 is CASGFHREGGAGEQETQYF. In DNA, the CDR3 is TGTGCTAGTGGTTTCCATCGAGAGGGGGGAGCGGGAGAGCAAGAGACCCAGTACTTC. V is TRBV12-5 and J is TRBJ2-5; the match to TRBD2 covers 8 bases. The CDR3 totals 19 residues. Germline trimming cut 3 bases from V and 2 bases from J; bases unmatched to any gene: 17. Germline V gene lookup returns CDR1 LGHNT and CDR2 FRNRAP.

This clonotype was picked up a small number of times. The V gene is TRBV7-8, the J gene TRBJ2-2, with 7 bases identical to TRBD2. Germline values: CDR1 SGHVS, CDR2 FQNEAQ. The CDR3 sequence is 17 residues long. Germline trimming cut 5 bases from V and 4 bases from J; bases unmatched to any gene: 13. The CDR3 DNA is TGTGCCAGCAGCCCCTTAGGAACGGGAGGTCGCACCGGGGAGCTGTTTTTT. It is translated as CASSPLGTGGRTGELFF.

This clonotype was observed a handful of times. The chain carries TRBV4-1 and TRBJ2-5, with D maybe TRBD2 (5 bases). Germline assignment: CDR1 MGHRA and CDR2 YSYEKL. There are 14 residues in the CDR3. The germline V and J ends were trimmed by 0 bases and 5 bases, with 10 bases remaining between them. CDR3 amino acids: CASSQEGRMETQYF. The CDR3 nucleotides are TGCGCCAGCAGCCAAGAGGGGAGAATGGAGACCCAGTACTTC.

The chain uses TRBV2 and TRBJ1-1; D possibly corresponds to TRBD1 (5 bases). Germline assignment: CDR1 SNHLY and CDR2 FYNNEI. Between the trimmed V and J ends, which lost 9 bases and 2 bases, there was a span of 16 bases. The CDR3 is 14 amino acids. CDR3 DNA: TGTGCCAGGGGGGGGAGTTTCAGCAACACTGAAGCTTTCTTT. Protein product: CARGGSFSNTEAFF.

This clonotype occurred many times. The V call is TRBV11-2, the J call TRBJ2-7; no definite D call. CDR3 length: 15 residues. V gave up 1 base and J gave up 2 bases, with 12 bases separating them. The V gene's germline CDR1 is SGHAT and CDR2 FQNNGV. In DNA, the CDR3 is TGTGCCAGCAGCTTAGGAGGTCGGCTCCCCTACGAGCAGTACTTC. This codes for CASSLGGRLPYEQYF.

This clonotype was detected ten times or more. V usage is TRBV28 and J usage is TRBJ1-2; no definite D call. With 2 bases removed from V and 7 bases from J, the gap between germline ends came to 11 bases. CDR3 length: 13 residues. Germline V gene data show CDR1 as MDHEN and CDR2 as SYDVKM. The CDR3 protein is CASSLRRTAGYTF. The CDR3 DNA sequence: TGTGCCAGCAGTTTACGGAGAACCGCTGGCTACACCTTC.

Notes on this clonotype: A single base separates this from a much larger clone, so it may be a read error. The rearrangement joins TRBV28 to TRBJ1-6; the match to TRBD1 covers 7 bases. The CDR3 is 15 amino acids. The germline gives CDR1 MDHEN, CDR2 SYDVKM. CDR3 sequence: CASSLVGQTVGPLRF. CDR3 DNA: TGTGCCAGCAGTTTAGTGGGACAGACAGTCGGTCCCCTCCGCTTT.

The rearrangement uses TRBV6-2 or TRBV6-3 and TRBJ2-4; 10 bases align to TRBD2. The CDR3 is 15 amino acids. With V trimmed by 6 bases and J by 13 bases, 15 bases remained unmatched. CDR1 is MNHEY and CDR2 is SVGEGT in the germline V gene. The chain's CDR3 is CASSSGTSAYNEQYF. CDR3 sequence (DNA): TGTGCCAGCAGCTCCGGGACTAGCGCGTACAATGAGCAGTACTTC.

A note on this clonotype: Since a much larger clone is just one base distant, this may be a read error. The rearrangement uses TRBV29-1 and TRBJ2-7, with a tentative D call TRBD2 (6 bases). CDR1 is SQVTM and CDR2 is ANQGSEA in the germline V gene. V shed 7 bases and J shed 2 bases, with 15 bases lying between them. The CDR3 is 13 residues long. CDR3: CSATLAATYEQYF. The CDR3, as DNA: TGCAGCGCTACATTAGCGGCTACCTACGAGCAGTACTTC.

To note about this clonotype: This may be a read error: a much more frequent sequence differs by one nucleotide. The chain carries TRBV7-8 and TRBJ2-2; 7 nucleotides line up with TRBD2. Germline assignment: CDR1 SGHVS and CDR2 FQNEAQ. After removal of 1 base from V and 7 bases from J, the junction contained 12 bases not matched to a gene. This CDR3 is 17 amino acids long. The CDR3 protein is CASSLGKLTGGIGELFF. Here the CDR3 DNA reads TGTGCCAGCAGCTTAGGGAAGTTAACGGGAGGCATCGGGGAGCTGTTTTTT.

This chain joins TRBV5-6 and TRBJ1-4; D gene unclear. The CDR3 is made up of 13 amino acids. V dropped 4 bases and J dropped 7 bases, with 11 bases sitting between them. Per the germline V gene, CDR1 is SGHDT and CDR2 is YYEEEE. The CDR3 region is CASSLSGGEKLFF. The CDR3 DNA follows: TGTGCCAGCAGCCTCTCAGGCGGTGAAAAACTGTTTTTT.

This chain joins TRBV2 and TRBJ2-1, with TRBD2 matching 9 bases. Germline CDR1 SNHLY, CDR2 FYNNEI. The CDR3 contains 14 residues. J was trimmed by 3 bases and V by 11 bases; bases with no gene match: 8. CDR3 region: CAGSLAGNYNEQFF. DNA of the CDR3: TGTGCCGGATCTCTAGCGGGAAACTACAATGAGCAGTTCTTC. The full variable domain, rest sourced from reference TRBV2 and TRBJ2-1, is EPEVTQTPSHQVTQMGQEVILRCVPISNHLYFYWYRQILGQKVEFLVSFYNNEISEKSEIFDDQFSVERPDGSNFTLKIRSTKLEDSAMYFCAGSLAGNYNEQFFGPGTRLTVL.

CDR3 bases: TGTGCCAGCGCTGAGCGGGTCGGAGATACGCAGTATTTT. Protein sequence: CASAERVGDTQYF. The chain joins TRBV7-6 to TRBJ2-3, with D perhaps matching TRBD2 (6 bases). Germline V CDR1 and CDR2: SGHVS, FNYEAQ. The V end was cut by 8 bases, the J end by 5 bases, with 14 bases between. There are 13 residues in the CDR3.